The T cell receptor (beta chain) under discussion was sequenced for a study of radiotherapy plus CTLA-4 blockade in lung cancer. Sequencing was performed with immunoSEQ multiplex PCR; in TCRdb, only in-frame clones are kept and a portion is missing. The table records about 24,000 clones, roughly 70% of them present only once. People whose metastatic non-small-cell lung cancer was chemo-refractory got focal radiation along with CTLA-4 blockade by ipilimumab. The source material was peripheral blood, sampled from a patient treated with radiotherapy plus ipilimumab. This receptor was identified in a human donor with non-small cell lung cancer whose response to radiotherapy plus ipilimumab could not be evaluated.

This CDR3 is CASSLRLNSYEQYF. Written as DNA, the CDR3 is TGTGCCAGCAGCTTGAGACTAAATTCCTACGAGCAGTACTTC. The chain uses TRBV7-8 and TRBJ2-7, with a weak D call TRBD2 (5 bases). This CDR3 comprises 14 residues. V lost 3 bases and J lost 1, with 10 bases in between. Germline values: CDR1 SGHVS, CDR2 FQNEAQ.